This entry features one TCR beta chain sequence. The specificity of this receptor is unknown. No much larger clone is present one base from it, and per-base qualities are unavailable. This specimen belongs to a study of post-analysis software for immune sequencing data (dated by TCRdb to 2015 to 2017). Some background on the complete study: Relapsing-remitting, secondary progressive and progressive-relapsing multiple sclerosis were recorded as disease courses, and subtype annotation was lacking for some patients. The patient repertoires were compared against fewer than twelve previously published healthy control repertoires obtained from donors aged roughly 6 to 28 years. A subset of samples was prepared in parallel using single-end sample barcoding, then pooled and co-amplified after Illumina adapter ligation. Overall study results and their limits: When samples were clustered directly using the F measure, samples prepared in the same batch co-clustered strongly, which prompted a batch-effect correction. The multiple sclerosis patient group was slightly younger than the control group. Significantly higher frequencies in patients than in controls were found for roughly five TRBV segments, including TRBV5-6, TRBV5-1 and TRBV20-1. Significantly lower normalized Chao1 diversity was found in multiple sclerosis patients than in controls, suggesting substantial peripheral T-cell clonal expansion.

The receptor library was made with PCR. Instrument used: Illumina HiSeq 2500. To reduce PCR and sequencing biases, unique molecular identifiers were incorporated into the TCR beta cDNA libraries. Roughly 500,000 cDNA molecules were obtained for every 1 to 10 million input T cells, so each molecule roughly corresponded to one T cell. The patient libraries were prepared and sequenced with the same protocol used for the earlier healthy control dataset. Within a given batch, samples were prepared together, multiplexed and sequenced on the same HiSeq lane. In the paper's pipeline: Raw barcoded reads were processed with MIGEC, and single-read molecular identifier groups were discarded before consensus assembly and CDR3 extraction. Clonotype tables were post-analysed with VDJtools, normalizing diversity by down-sampling all datasets to the smallest sample size. Repertoire overlap clustering matched CDR3 amino acid but not nucleotide sequences to correct batch-related cross-sample contamination. TCRdb redid the processing of the public reads, applying fastp at Q25 and MiXCR, and retained in-frame beta chains. Rows merge per CDR3 protein into single entries with the most common DNA and genes. In this record, the V and J calls reflect TCRdb's handling and not the investigators' own analysis. Present in this sample are about 260,000 distinct CDR3 sequences, 35% to 45% of which were seen just once. The ten largest account for around 4.8% of the sample.

To demonstrate the VDJtools post-analysis software, TCR beta repertoires were profiled from the peripheral blood of 10 to 15 young patients with multiple sclerosis. The multiple sclerosis patients were children and adolescents between 6 and 15 years of age. Reading the germline V gene (reference sequence) gives CDR1 SEHNR and CDR2 FQNEAQ. V gives up 7 bases and J gives up 1 base, and the segment between their germline ends measures 13 bases. There are 14 amino acids in the CDR3, from cysteine to phenylalanine inclusive. Only the CDR3 part of the read is kept: 42 bases, read in frame from the first base.

Recombination joined TRBV7-9 with TRBJ1-1; the best D guess is TRBD1, with 5 bases matching. The TCR sequence derives from a girl under 18 with multiple sclerosis. Source material: blood. The CDR3 reads CASNGAGGNTEAFF. The DNA reads as follows: TGTGCCAGCAACGGGGCGGGGGGGAACACTGAAGCTTTCTTT.